What follows is one T cell receptor beta chain and its context. Seattle enrolled patients during active infection and tracked them longitudinally. Here immunoSEQ multiplex PCR was the method, and the copy in TCRdb shows in-frame clones only, minus some. The repertoire has roughly 45,000 clones, about 92% of them found once; the top ten carry roughly 1%. Trimming removed 2 bases from V and 2 bases from J; junction bases left unmatched: 4. Germline CDR1 and CDR2: SGHRS and YFSETQ. The CDR3 is 15 residues long. The data were obtained in a study of blood T cell repertoires in COVID-19. In the study overall: Italy, Spain and the United States were the sources of the convalescent and acute COVID-19 samples. T cells, B-cell-depleted T cells, or PBMCs provided the cDNA or gDNA that served as material.

The chain employs TRBV5-1 and TRBJ2-1, with 7 bases fitting TRBD1. The sequence was obtained from a man between 60 and 70 years old with COVID-19, enrolled during active disease. The material sequenced was peripheral blood. CDR3 in amino acids: CASSLGDSTYNEQFF. The CDR3 DNA reads as TGCGCCAGCAGCTTAGGGGACAGCACCTACAATGAGCAGTTCTTC.